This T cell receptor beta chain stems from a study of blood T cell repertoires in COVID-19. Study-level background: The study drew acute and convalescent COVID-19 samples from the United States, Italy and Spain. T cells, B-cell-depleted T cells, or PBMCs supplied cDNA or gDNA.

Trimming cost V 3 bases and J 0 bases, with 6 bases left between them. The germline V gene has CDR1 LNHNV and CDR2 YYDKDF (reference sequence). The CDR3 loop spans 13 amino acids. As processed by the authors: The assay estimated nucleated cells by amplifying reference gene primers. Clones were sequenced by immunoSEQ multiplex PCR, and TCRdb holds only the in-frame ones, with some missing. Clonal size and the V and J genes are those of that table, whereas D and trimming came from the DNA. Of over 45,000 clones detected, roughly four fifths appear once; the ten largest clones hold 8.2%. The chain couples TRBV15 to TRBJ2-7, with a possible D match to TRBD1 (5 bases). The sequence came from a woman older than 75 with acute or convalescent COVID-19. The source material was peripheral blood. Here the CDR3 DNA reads TGTGCCACCAGCAGGGGGCCCTCCTACGAGCAGTACTTC. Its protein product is CATSRGPSYEQYF.